Below, one T cell receptor (beta chain) is given with its context. This sample is part of a study of OX40 agonist ivuxolimab in advanced cancers. Libraries were prepared by immunoSEQ multiplex PCR; TCRdb keeps only in-frame clonotypes and omits some of them. The sample includes roughly 60,000 clones, about 89% seen only once; the top ten take more than 4.5%. This CDR3 contains 13 residues. In germline, CDR1 is SGHRS, CDR2 YFSETQ. Trimming cost V 0 bases and J 3 bases, with 6 bases left between them. This TCR was recovered from an adult with an advanced solid tumor such as melanoma, head and neck, liver or kidney cancer. This material consisted of CD4+ or CD8+ T cells sorted from blood, taken in a trial of the OX40 agonist ivuxolimab. The rearrangement links TRBV5-1 to TRBJ1-1; D is uncertain. Here the CDR3 reads CASSLAGDTEAFF. CDR3 in DNA: TGCGCCAGCAGCTTGGCTGGGGACACTGAAGCTTTCTTT.